The sequence of this T cell receptor beta chain was determined in a study of metastatic and nonmetastatic thyroid tumors. Across the study: Samples came from malignant and benign thyroid patients, and repertoires were compared across blood and tumor or nodule tissue. Broader study findings: In both blood and tumor samples, TCR beta diversity was reported significantly higher for malignant than benign nodules.

Per the authors' pipeline: Using the CDR3 differences seen across clinicopathological groups, the authors built a distant-metastasis classifier for papillary thyroid cancer, which was meant to discriminate distant-metastatic patients. Using MiXCR, TCRdb reanalyzed the PCR reads. For this entry, the V and J calls and clone size follow TCRdb and not the study's own pipeline. The data contain about 24,000 clones, around 21% of them singletons. No treatment had been given to any patient before thyroid surgery. Regarding this clone: Its matching antigen is unknown.

V lost 5 bases and J lost 4, with 24 bases in between. The length of the CDR3 is 17 residues. CDR1 and CDR2 from the germline V gene are SGHVS and FQNEAQ. The chain uses TRBV7-8 and TRBJ2-7; D not certain. The source material was blood. This clonotype originated in a female donor with papillary thyroid cancer or a benign thyroid nodule (not recorded which). Some clones in this sample may be carry-over from other donors' samples. The CDR3: CASSDARVQVPPYEQYF. CDR3 DNA: TGTGCCAGCAGCGACGCCCGCGTACAAGTACCCCCTTACGAGCAGTACTTC.